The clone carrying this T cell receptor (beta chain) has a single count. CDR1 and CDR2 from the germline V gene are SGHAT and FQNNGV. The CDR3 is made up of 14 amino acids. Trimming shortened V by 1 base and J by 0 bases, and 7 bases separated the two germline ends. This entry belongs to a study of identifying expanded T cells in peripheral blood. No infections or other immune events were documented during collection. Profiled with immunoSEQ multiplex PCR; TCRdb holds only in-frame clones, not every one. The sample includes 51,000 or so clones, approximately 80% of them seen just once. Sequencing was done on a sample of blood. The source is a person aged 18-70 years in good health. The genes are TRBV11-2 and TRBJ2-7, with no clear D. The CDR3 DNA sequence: TGTGCCAGCAGCTTAGGGCATTCCTCCTACGAGCAGTACTTC. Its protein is CASSLGHSSYEQYF.